The 8 T cell receptor beta chains below were found in one sample sequenced in a study of CD4+ T cells in melanoma. Profiling relied on immunoSEQ multiplex PCR, and the TCRdb table lists in-frame clones only, not all of them. Here the sample spans approximately 16,000 clones, 62% being singletons. The sequenced sample was cells from a culture (not recorded whether cultured in vitro). Every receptor here comes from a human donor with melanoma.

The CDR3 reads CAWSVGTGGYQETQYF. CDR3 coding DNA: TGTGCCTGGAGTGTGGGGACAGGCGGATACCAAGAGACCCAGTACTTC. This chain uses TRBV30 with TRBJ2-5; 8 bases are shared with TRBD1. The trim removed 0 bases at V and 0 bases at J, leaving 6 bases unmatched. CDR3 length: 16 residues. Germline CDR1 and CDR2: GTSNPN and SVGIG (reference sequence).

The chain recombines TRBV9 with TRBJ2-5, with D unresolved. The CDR3 covers 14 residues. Germline CDR1 reads SGDLS; CDR2 reads YYNGEE. V shed 6 bases and J shed 1 base, with 13 bases lying between them. This CDR3 reads CASNNRGGQETQYF. The CDR3 DNA is TGTGCCAGCAACAATCGTGGCGGCCAAGAGACCCAGTACTTC.

For the CDR3, the DNA is TGTGCCAGCAACCTGGGGGGTCGGTATGGCTACACCTTC. Translation: CASNLGGRYGYTF. The V call is TRBV11-2, the J call TRBJ1-2, with D perhaps matching TRBD1 (5 bases). Per the germline V gene, CDR1 is SGHAT and CDR2 is FQNNGV. The ends were cut back, 7 bases at V and 5 bases at J, with 14 bases in the middle. CDR3 length: 13 residues.

This clone has a handful of counts. This chain uses TRBV7-2 with TRBJ2-1; 12 nucleotides match TRBD2. In germline, CDR1 is SGHTA, CDR2 FQGNSA. With V trimmed by 0 bases and J by 9 bases, 9 bases remained unmatched. This CDR3 contains 17 residues. Here the CDR3 DNA reads TGTGCCAGCAGCTTAGCCTCCGGGACTAGCGGGTTGGTTGAGCAGTTCTTC. It codes for CASSLASGTSGLVEQFF.

There are a few counts of this clone. V gene TRBV9 combines with J gene TRBJ1-1, with D possibly TRBD1 on 6 matching bases. Trimming shortened V by 7 bases and J by 5 bases, and 15 bases separated the two germline ends. The length of the CDR3 is 13 residues. Germline CDR1 and CDR2: SGDLS and YYNGEE. The CDR3 DNA reads as TGTGCCAGCGAGCGTTCCCAGGGGACTGAAGCTTTCTTT. Protein product: CASERSQGTEAFF. The variable domain in full, completed from reference TRBV9 and TRBJ1-1, reads DSGVTQTPKHLITATGQRVTLRCSPRSGDLSVYWYQQSLDQGLQFLIQYYNGEERAKGNILERFSAQQFPDLHSELNLSSLELGDSALYFCASERSQGTEAFFGQGTRLTVV.

The V gene is TRBV19, the J gene TRBJ2-3; TRBD1 or TRBD2 may be the D gene (5 bases each). CDR1 LNHDA and CDR2 SQIVND come from the germline V gene (reference sequence). CDR3 length: 15 residues. V was pared by 5 bases and J by 1 base, with 13 bases between. The CDR3 loop is CASSSGRSGTDTQYF. CDR3 nucleotide sequence: TGTGCCAGTAGTTCGGGACGAAGCGGCACAGATACGCAGTATTTT.

This sequence joins TRBV2 and TRBJ2-2; D is possibly TRBD2 (5 bases). The CDR3 covers 12 residues. The V and J ends lost 8 bases and 6 bases respectively, with 10 bases between them. Germline V gene lookup returns CDR1 SNHLY and CDR2 FYNNEI. CDR3 bases: TGTGCCAGCCGTCACGGGGCCGGGGAGCTGTTTTTT. Protein sequence: CASRHGAGELFF.

V gene TRBV27 combines with J gene TRBJ2-5, with 8 bases identical to TRBD1. CDR3 length equals 13 residues. In germline, CDR1 is MNHEY, CDR2 SMNVEV (reference sequence). The junction had 7 bases not matched to a gene; V was cut back by 8 bases and J by 5 bases. This CDR3 reads CASRDRSLETQYF. CDR3 in DNA: TGTGCCAGCCGGGACAGGAGTTTGGAGACCCAGTACTTC.